This record covers a single T cell receptor beta chain. These data belong to a study of CD8 T cells in Susac syndrome. CDR3 size: 14 residues. V was pared by 5 bases and J by 5 bases, with 6 bases of the junction left unmatched. Looked up from germline, CDR1 is MGHRA and CDR2 is YSYEKL. Random hexamers were used to reverse transcribe roughly 0.5 to 1 ug of RNA. TCRdb passed the immunoSEQ multiplex PCR reads through MiXCR, listing each CDR3 protein once. The sample contains about 85,000 distinct CDR3 sequences, around 94% of which appear only once. This chain connects TRBV4-1 to TRBJ1-1; 9 bases are a match to TRBD1. The sequenced material came from CD8+ T cells from PBMCs. The clonotype was recovered from a human donor in good health. The CDR3 nucleotides are TGCGCCAGCAGCTTCGAGACAGGGGGTACTGAAGCTTTCTTT. Its protein product is CASSFETGGTEAFF.